The subject of this entry is one T cell receptor beta chain. This clonotype was detected only a few times. Its binding antigen is unknown. Base qualities are missing; no much larger clone stands one base away. Trimming takes 0 bases off V and 7 bases off J; junction bases not matched to a gene: 10. The germline V gene encodes CDR1 MNHEY and CDR2 SVGAGI. From cysteine to phenylalanine, the CDR3 is 18 amino acids long. Only the CDR3 DNA stays, 54 bases, in frame from base 1. Library creation used PCR. Data came from an Illumina HiSeq 2500. Molecular barcoding was employed in the preparation of TCR libraries, with unique molecular identifiers being used to normalize TCRbeta repertoire quantification. TCRdb itself trimmed the public reads at Q25 with fastp, ran MiXCR and retained productive beta chains. Every CDR3 protein is listed once, alongside the most common genes and DNA of its rows. This sample comprises roughly 300,000 distinct CDR3 sequences, 9.9% of them detected only once. The top ten hold around a tenth of the sample.

The data derive from a study of T-cell reconstitution after alpha-beta-depleted transplantation in children (dated by TCRdb to about 2016). At the level of the whole study: Using TCR repertoire profiling, the study quantitatively followed how T-cell immune reconstitution unfolded in children after TCRalphabeta/CD19-depleted allogeneic hematopoietic cell transplantation.

The origin of this receptor is a human donor who donated a stem cell graft to a child with SCID. Sequencing was performed on PBMCs from the stem cell graft donor, taken from the stem cell graft. The chain is made from TRBV6-5 and TRBJ1-5, and 12 bases in between align with TRBD1. The CDR3 protein is CASSYSGPGTGGGQPQHF. The nucleotide sequence is TGTGCCAGCAGTTACTCTGGTCCCGGGACAGGGGGCGGACAGCCCCAGCATTTT.